This is a list of T cell receptor beta chains from one sample in a study of blood T cell repertoires in COVID-19. Using immunoSEQ multiplex PCR, the repertoire was profiled, and TCRdb retains in-frame clones only, with some absent. Of 110,000 or so clones listed, about 83% are singletons. What was sequenced was peripheral blood. These receptors were collected from a man between 65 and 85 years old with acute or convalescent COVID-19. The CDR3 runs from the conserved cysteine through the conserved F or W. The D gene is left open where the match is weak. The size entry is marked missing in some rows and otherwise reads once, few, many or a size class.

D | J | size | V | CDR3 | DNA
NA | TRBJ2-3 | NA | TRBV19 | CASSLQSSTDTQYF | TGTGCCAGTAGCCTACAGAGTAGCACAGATACGCAGTATTTT
NA | TRBJ1-6 | NA | TRBV9 | CASSVGRGYNSPLHF | TGTGCCAGCAGCGTAGGACGAGGCTATAATTCACCCCTCCACTTT
NA | TRBJ2-7 | NA | TRBV29-1 | CSVKDRPYEQYF | TGCAGCGTTAAGGACAGACCTTACGAGCAGTACTTC
NA | TRBJ2-1 | NA | TRBV5-1 | CASSTPGNEQFF | TGCGCCAGCAGCACGCCCGGGAACGAGCAGTTCTTC
NA | TRBJ1-2 | NA | TRBV6-5 | CASSRDQGTYGYTF | TGTGCCAGCAGTCGCGACCAGGGGACCTATGGCTACACCTTC
TRBD1 | TRBJ1-2 | NA | TRBV20-1 | CSASTGGGGYGYTF | TGCAGTGCAAGTACAGGGGGAGGCGGCTATGGCTACACCTTC
TRBD1 | TRBJ2-1 | NA | TRBV25-1 | CASSESDRGYLNEQFF | TGTGCCAGCAGTGAATCTGACAGGGGCTATCTCAATGAGCAGTTCTTC
TRBD1 | TRBJ1-4 | NA | TRBV5-1 | CASSLQGGTNEKLFF | TGCGCCAGCAGCTTACAGGGGGGAACTAATGAAAAACTGTTTTTT
TRBD1 | TRBJ1-2 | NA | TRBV5-6 | CASSPRDRVYLWGYTF | TGTGCCAGCAGCCCTCGGGACAGGGTTTATCTTTGGGGCTACACCTTC
NA | TRBJ1-5 | NA | TRBV24-1 | CATSQGPTQPQHF | TGTGCCACCAGTCAGGGCCCCACTCAGCCCCAGCATTTT
NA | TRBJ2-1 | once | TRBV4-3 | CASSQDYSGYNEQFF | TGCGCCAGCAGCCAAGATTATTCGGGTTACAATGAGCAGTTCTTC
NA | TRBJ2-1 | NA | TRBV15 | CATSRGQDYNEQFF | TGTGCCACCAGCAGAGGACAGGATTACAATGAGCAGTTCTTC
NA | TRBJ2-5 | NA | TRBV15 | CATSREPRETQYF | TGTGCCACCAGCAGAGAACCCAGAGAGACCCAGTACTTC
TRBD1 | TRBJ2-5 | NA | TRBV6-2/TRBV6-3 | CASSWEGQGQETQYF | TGTGCCAGCAGTTGGGAAGGACAGGGGCAAGAGACCCAGTACTTC
NA | TRBJ1-3 | NA | TRBV30 | CAWSVRGTKGNTIYF | TGTGCCTGGAGTGTTCGGGGGACGAAGGGAAACACCATATATTTT
NA | TRBJ2-1 | NA | TRBV27 | CASSFRDLNEQFF | TGTGCCAGCAGTTTCCGGGACTTAAATGAGCAGTTCTTC
NA | TRBJ2-1 | NA | TRBV30 | CAWHDREVYNEQFF | TGTGCCTGGCACGACAGGGAGGTATACAATGAGCAGTTCTTC
TRBD2 | TRBJ2-1 | NA | TRBV7-9 | CASSYPLAGGPYNEQFF | TGTGCCAGCAGTTACCCTCTAGCGGGGGGCCCCTACAATGAGCAGTTCTTC
NA | TRBJ1-6 | NA | TRBV5-1 | CASSSWEYNSPLHF | TGCGCCAGCAGCTCCTGGGAGTATAATTCACCCCTCCACTTT
TRBD2 | TRBJ2-3 | NA | TRBV10-3 | CAISEKREDTQYF | TGTGCCATCAGTGAGAAGCGGGAGGATACGCAGTATTTT
NA | TRBJ1-2 | NA | TRBV19 | CASSIRSYGYTF | TGTGCCAGTAGTATCCGGTCCTATGGCTACACCTTC
TRBD1 | TRBJ2-3 | NA | TRBV5-1 | CASSLGFLGRGRKDTQYF | TGCGCCAGCAGCTTGGGTTTCCTTGGCAGGGGGCGCAAAGATACGCAGTATTTT
NA | TRBJ2-1 | NA | TRBV7-6 | CASSLVQGQASFEQFF | TGTGCCAGCAGCTTAGTCCAGGGGCAAGCTTCGTTTGAGCAGTTCTTC
NA | TRBJ2-2 | NA | TRBV5-1 | CASSAGTLNTGELFF | TGCGCCAGCAGCGCCGGGACTTTGAACACCGGGGAGCTGTTTTTT
NA | TRBJ1-5 | NA | TRBV7-8 | CASSFSGDNQPQHF | TGTGCCAGCAGCTTCTCCGGGGACAATCAGCCCCAGCATTTT
TRBD1 | TRBJ1-2 | NA | TRBV5-1 | CASSLEAGGKGYTF | TGCGCCAGCAGCTTGGAAGCAGGGGGCAAGGGCTACACCTTC